These 19 T cell receptor beta chains were sequenced from one sample in a study of vaccination and CD4 T cells after COVID-19. Sequenced with the Oncomine TCR Beta short-read assay was DNA taken from cultured CD4+ T cells. TCRdb processed the PCR reads anew with MiXCR; each CDR3 protein has one entry. Seen here are approximately 11,000 distinct CDR3 sequences, around 23% observed once, and the top ten hold 24%. These receptors have no known antigen. Treatment reported: roughly 10-day PBMC culture with coronavirus spike peptide pools or control peptides (ViraFEST assay). This specimen consisted of CD4+ T cells from blood, cultured in vitro, obtained after SARS-CoV-2 vaccination. Receptors originate from a human donor who had recovered from COVID-19.

The chain uses TRBV6-1 and TRBJ2-3, with a possible D match to TRBD1 (6 bases). The CDR3 runs 15 residues. Trimming cost V 9 bases and J 0 bases, with 16 bases left between them. Looked up from germline, CDR1 is MNHNS and CDR2 is SASEGT. In DNA, the CDR3 is TGTGCCAGTTATAAGAGACAGGTCAGCACAGATACGCAGTATTTT. It translates to CASYKRQVSTDTQYF.

The chain employs TRBV24-1 and TRBJ1-1; TRBD1 aligns across 10 bases. The V and J ends lost 2 bases and 5 bases, in that order; junction bases with no gene match: 4. The CDR3 loop spans 15 amino acids. The germline CDR1 and CDR2 sequences are KGHDR and SFDVKD. As DNA, the CDR3 is TGTGCCACCAGTGATTCAGGACAGGGGGGGACTGAAGCTTTCTTT. Translation gives CATSDSGQGGTEAFF.

By sample fraction, this clonotype is medium-sized. The rearrangement joins TRBV7-9 to TRBJ2-5; no clear D. Germline loops: CDR1 SEHNR, CDR2 FQNEAQ (reference sequence). The CDR3 length is 12 residues. Trimming removed 2 bases from V and 4 bases from J, with 5 bases in between. The CDR3 DNA reads TGTGCCAGCAGCTTACCGGGAGAGACCCAGTACTTC. Protein: CASSLPGETQYF.

This clonotype occurred a few times. J is TRBJ2-7 and V is TRBV6-5; no definite D call. Between the trimmed V and J ends, which lost 2 bases and 6 bases, there was a span of 20 bases. Germline CDR1 MNHEY, CDR2 SVGAGI. The CDR3 spans 16 residues. The CDR3 nucleotides are TGTGCCAGCAGTTACCGTACTGCTACTTCCCCAACCGAGCAGTACTTC. It codes for CASSYRTATSPTEQYF.

This clonotype was recorded a few times. The V gene is TRBV7-2, the J gene TRBJ2-1; TRBD2 matches 9 bases. With V trimmed by 4 bases and J by 7 bases, 14 bases remained unmatched. Per the germline V gene, CDR1 is SGHTA and CDR2 is FQGNSA. CDR3 length: 17 residues. The CDR3 DNA reads TGTGCCAGCAGCTCACAATGGACTAGCGCCCAGATTAATGAGCAGTTCTTC. It specifies CASSSQWTSAQINEQFF.

This clonotype turned up a few times. The rearrangement joins TRBV7-6 to TRBJ2-3, with no clear D. V was clipped by 5 bases and J by 5 bases, with 8 bases between them. There are 12 residues in the CDR3. Looked up from germline, CDR1 is SGHVS and CDR2 is FNYEAQ. The CDR3 spells CASSPHLDTQYF. CDR3 DNA sequence: TGTGCCAGCAGCCCCCACTTAGATACGCAGTATTTT.

By sample fraction, this clonotype is medium-sized. The chain has TRBV6-1 and TRBJ2-1, with D perhaps TRBD1 (6 bases). V gave up 6 bases and J gave up 6 bases, with 12 bases separating them. Per germline, CDR1 MNHNS and CDR2 SASEGT. The CDR3 contains 13 residues. DNA of the CDR3: TGTGCCAGCAGGTGGACAGAGGGCAATGAGCAGTTCTTC. Translated: CASRWTEGNEQFF.

V is TRBV28 and J is TRBJ2-5, with 8 bases lining up with TRBD2. The length of the CDR3 is 14 residues. The V segment lost 1 base and the J segment 3 bases; nucleotides outside the gene matches: 1. Germline lookup yields CDR1 MDHEN and CDR2 SYDVKM. As DNA, the CDR3 is TGTGCCAGCAGTTTATTTAGCGGGGAAGAGACCCAGTACTTC. It specifies CASSLFSGEETQYF. Drawing the rest from reference TRBV28 and TRBJ2-5, the complete variable domain is DVKVTQSSRYLVKRTGEKVFLECVQDMDHENMFWYRQDPGLGLRLIYFSYDVKMKEKGDIPEGYSVSREKKERFSLILESASTNQTSMYLCASSLFSGEETQYFGPGTRLLVL.

This clonotype has just a few counts. J is TRBJ2-5 and V is TRBV11-3; D not certain. The CDR3 consists of 12 residues. The germline V and J ends were trimmed by 6 bases and 5 bases, with 10 bases remaining between them. The germline V gene has CDR1 SGHNT and CDR2 YENEEA. The CDR3 protein is CASRLTGETQYF. Written as DNA, the CDR3 is TGTGCCAGCAGGCTCACTGGCGAGACCCAGTACTTC.

V gene TRBV5-1 combines with J gene TRBJ2-5, with D possibly TRBD1 on 6 matching bases. Deletions cut 4 bases from V and 5 bases from J, with 15 bases between. This CDR3 is 14 amino acids long. Germline V CDR1 and CDR2: SGHRS, YFSETQ. The CDR3 protein is CASSPTGFWETQYF. CDR3 coding DNA: TGCGCCAGCAGCCCAACAGGGTTCTGGGAGACCCAGTACTTC.

The chain has TRBV6-5 and TRBJ2-5, with 7 bases identical to TRBD1. CDR3 length: 19 amino acids. Germline V gene sequence: CDR1 MNHEY, CDR2 SVGAGI. The V and J ends lost 0 bases and 3 bases, in that order; junction bases with no gene match: 16. The CDR3 sequence: CASSYSTHEFDRVKETQYF. CDR3 nucleotides: TGTGCCAGCAGTTACTCGACCCACGAATTCGACAGGGTGAAAGAGACCCAGTACTTC.

By its share, this clonotype is medium-sized. The chain has TRBV7-8 and TRBJ2-7, with 10 nucleotides matching TRBD2. There are 14 residues in the CDR3. The germline V gene encodes CDR1 SGHVS and CDR2 FQNEAQ. Trimming removed 4 bases from V and 3 bases from J; junction bases left unmatched: 3. The CDR3 reads CASSWTSGNYEQYF. As DNA, the CDR3 is TGTGCCAGCAGCTGGACTAGCGGAAACTACGAGCAGTACTTC.

This sequence joins TRBV5-1 and TRBJ2-5; D unclear. This CDR3 region has 11 residues. Germline lookup yields CDR1 SGHRS and CDR2 YFSETQ. With 0 bases removed from V and 7 bases from J, the gap between germline ends came to 4 bases. In DNA form, the CDR3 reads TGCGCCAGCAGCTTGGTAGGGACCCAGTACTTC. Protein product: CASSLVGTQYF. Full variable domain (outside the CDR3, taken from reference TRBV5-1 and TRBJ2-5): KAGVTQTPRYLIKTRGQQVTLSCSPISGHRSVSWYQQTPGQGLQFLFEYFSETQRNKGNFPGRFSGRQFSNSRSEMNVSTLELGDSALYLCASSLVGTQYFGPGTRLLVL.

The V and J genes are TRBV6-5 and TRBJ1-3, with D perhaps TRBD1 (6 bases). Trimming took 0 bases from V and 1 from J, leaving 13 bases between them. CDR3 length: 17 amino acids. Germline lookup yields CDR1 MNHEY and CDR2 SVGAGI. The CDR3 region is CASSYSPGVRSGNTIYF. The CDR3 nucleotides are TGTGCCAGCAGTTACTCCCCAGGGGTCAGGTCTGGAAACACCATATATTTT.

The V call is TRBV27, the J call TRBJ1-5, with D perhaps TRBD1 (6 bases). Trimming removed 5 bases at V and 3 bases at J, with 17 bases between. The CDR3 has 16 residues. Germline V CDR1 and CDR2: MNHEY, SMNVEV (reference sequence). For the CDR3, the DNA is TGTGCCAGCAGTCAATCACGTGGGGGGCCCAATCAGCCCCAGCATTTT. This codes for CASSQSRGGPNQPQHF.

V usage is TRBV28 and J usage is TRBJ1-2; a weak D match, TRBD1 (6 bases). The germline CDR1 and CDR2 sequences are MDHEN and SYDVKM. The CDR3 loop spans 13 amino acids. The V end was cut by 8 bases, the J end by 6 bases, with 16 bases between. CDR3 protein: CASGGPGVDGYTF. CDR3 sequence (DNA): TGTGCCAGCGGGGGCCCAGGGGTTGATGGCTACACCTTC.

V and J are TRBV6-4 and TRBJ2-3; 7 bases line up with TRBD1. In germline, CDR1 is MRHNA, CDR2 SNTAGT. V was clipped by 6 bases and J by 3 bases; unmatched bases: 3. This CDR3 contains 13 residues. The CDR3 is CASSPTGTDTQYF. The CDR3 nucleotides read TGTGCCAGCAGCCCGACAGGGACAGATACGCAGTATTTT.

The gene calls are TRBV20-1 and TRBJ1-3; TRBD1 aligns across 8 bases. V was pared by 6 bases and J by 5 bases, with 6 bases of the junction left unmatched. There are 13 residues in the CDR3. The germline CDR1 and CDR2 sequences are DFQATT and SNEGSKA (reference sequence). CDR3 sequence (DNA): TGCAGTGCACCGACAGGGGAGCGAAACACCATATATTTT. Amino acids: CSAPTGERNTIYF.

By sample share, this clonotype is medium-sized. This chain connects TRBV20-1 to TRBJ2-5, with TRBD2 as a possible D gene (6 bases). Trimming pared 1 base from V and 1 base from J, leaving 10 bases between. The CDR3 is 14 amino acids. Germline V gene lookup returns CDR1 DFQATT and CDR2 SNEGSKA (reference sequence). The CDR3 reads CSARGRGVQETQYF. In nucleotides, the CDR3 is TGCAGTGCTAGAGGGAGGGGAGTCCAAGAGACCCAGTACTTC.